Each of the 6 T cell receptor beta chains below was sequenced from the same sample in a study of cytomegalovirus exposure and HLA in healthy donors. Assay used: immunoSEQ multiplex PCR; TCRdb lists only in-frame clones, some missing. Here the sample spans 150,000 to 200,000 clones, about 82% being singletons. The sample taken for sequencing was PBMCs. The origin of the receptors is a woman aged 18-29 years in good health and CMV-seronegative.

In its sample, this clone was seen once. V gene TRBV6-1 combines with J gene TRBJ2-7; TRBD2 is a possible D gene (5 bases). CDR1 is MNHNS, CDR2 SASEGT, per germline. V lost 8 bases and J lost 0, with 14 bases in between. This CDR3 is built from 14 residues. The CDR3 spells CASLGRMGSYEQYF. In nucleotides, the CDR3 is TGTGCCAGCCTTGGGAGAATGGGCTCCTACGAGCAGTACTTC.

In this sample, this clone turned up once. The J gene is TRBJ2-7, the V gene TRBV30; TRBD2 matches 8 bases. Looked up from germline, CDR1 is GTSNPN and CDR2 is SVGIG (reference sequence). The junction had 16 bases not matched to a gene; V was cut back by 0 bases and J by 3 bases. There are 18 residues in the CDR3. The CDR3 region has the DNA TGTGCCTGGAGTGTACCCGGCGGGGGGACCCTAAATCTCTACGAGCAGTACTTC. It encodes CAWSVPGGGTLNLYEQYF.

The genes are TRBV9 and TRBJ1-4; TRBD1 is a possible D gene (6 bases). Trimming stripped 3 bases from V and 6 bases from J, with 21 bases between. The CDR3 spans 17 residues. Per the germline V gene, CDR1 is SGDLS and CDR2 is YYNGEE. The CDR3: CASSARQAMGSDEKLFF. As DNA, the CDR3 is TGTGCCAGCAGCGCCAGACAGGCCATGGGCTCGGATGAAAAACTGTTTTTT.

The chain joins TRBV2 to TRBJ1-3; 10 nucleotides align to TRBD1. Germline V gene sequence: CDR1 SNHLY, CDR2 FYNNEI. The CDR3 spans 15 residues. Losses at the gene ends were 10 bases for V and 4 bases for J; bases not matched to a gene: 10. DNA for the CDR3: TGTGCCAACCGATTGGACAGGGGGTCAGGAAACACCATATATTTT. The encoded protein is CANRLDRGSGNTIYF.

The chain joins TRBV9 to TRBJ2-1; D unclear. The CDR3 has 13 residues. V was cut by 3 bases and J by 7 bases, with 11 bases left in between. Germline lookup yields CDR1 SGDLS and CDR2 YYNGEE. The CDR3 is CASSANHKNEQFF. In DNA form, the CDR3 reads TGTGCCAGCAGCGCGAACCACAAAAATGAGCAGTTCTTC. Combining the CDR3 with reference TRBV9 and TRBJ2-1 gives the whole variable domain DSGVTQTPKHLITATGQRVTLRCSPRSGDLSVYWYQQSLDQGLQFLIQYYNGEERAKGNILERFSAQQFPDLHSELNLSSLELGDSALYFCASSANHKNEQFFGPGTRLTVL.

This sequence joins TRBV10-3 and TRBJ1-2; D is possibly TRBD1 (6 bases). Between the trimmed V and J ends, which lost 5 bases and 8 bases, there was a span of 12 bases. Germline V gene lookup returns CDR1 ENHRY and CDR2 SYGVKD. This CDR3 is built from 12 residues. The chain's CDR3 is CAISPQGKGYTF. Here the CDR3 DNA reads TGTGCCATCAGTCCTCAGGGGAAAGGCTACACCTTC.